The next 9 T cell receptor beta chains were all read from a single sample in a study of PD-1 blockade in classical Hodgkin lymphoma. All trial patients relapsed after autologous stem cell transplantation. Clones were sequenced by immunoSEQ multiplex PCR, and TCRdb holds only the in-frame ones, with some missing. The table has 20,000 to 30,000 clones, 81% seen once. The sequences come from peripheral blood mononuclear cells (PBMCs), collected before the second cycle of nivolumab. Source of these receptors: a human donor with classical Hodgkin lymphoma.

The genes are TRBV13 and TRBJ1-1; D is uncertain. The germline V gene has CDR1 PRHDT and CDR2 FYEKMQ (reference sequence). Deletions cut 5 bases from V and 2 bases from J, with 15 bases between. This CDR3 spans 15 amino acids. Here the CDR3 reads CASSRIGNKNTEAFF. CDR3 bases: TGTGCCAGCAGCCGCATCGGGAATAAAAACACTGAAGCTTTCTTT.

The V and J genes are TRBV7-9 and TRBJ2-6; D is unclear. This CDR3 spans 14 amino acids. CDR1 SEHNR and CDR2 FQNEAQ come from the germline V gene (reference sequence). V gave up 5 bases and J gave up 2 bases, with 7 bases separating them. CDR3 loop: CASSGLAGANVLTF. The CDR3 bases are TGTGCCAGCAGCGGGCTTGCTGGGGCCAACGTCCTGACTTTC.

On this clone: At one boundary the junction diverges from the germline segment, which might be a read error. The rearrangement joins TRBV7-2 to TRBJ1-2; 7 positions agree with TRBD1. The CDR3 has 14 residues. The germline gives CDR1 SGHTA, CDR2 FQGNSA. The CDR3 coding sequence is TGTGCCAGCAGCGCACGACAGGGTTCCTATGACTACACCTTC. Translated, it gives CASSARQGSYDYTF.

The chain employs TRBV5-1 and TRBJ2-1; 8 nucleotides match TRBD2. J lost 9 bases, V lost 0 bases, and 8 bases had no gene match. CDR3 length: 15 amino acids. CDR1 SGHRS and CDR2 YFSETQ come from the germline V gene. CDR3 region: CASSLEEVSGVEQFF. The CDR3 DNA follows: TGCGCCAGCAGCTTGGAGGAGGTTAGCGGGGTTGAGCAGTTCTTC.

The chain recombines TRBV19 with TRBJ1-1; the match to TRBD1 covers 7 bases. The CDR3 contains 13 residues. V lost 7 bases and J lost 0; bases outside the gene matches: 2. CDR1 is LNHDA and CDR2 is SQIVND in the germline V gene (reference sequence). CDR3 sequence: CASNRGLNTEAFF. The CDR3 DNA follows: TGTGCCAGTAACAGGGGCTTGAACACTGAAGCTTTCTTT.

The sample holds a few counts of this clone. The rearrangement uses TRBV7-9 and TRBJ2-2; 10 bases agree with TRBD1. The CDR3 totals 14 residues. The V segment lost 5 bases and the J segment 8 bases; nucleotides outside the gene matches: 5. Looked up from germline, CDR1 is SEHNR and CDR2 is FQNEAQ (reference sequence). The CDR3 nucleotides are TGTGCCAGCAGCAGACAGGGGGCGCAGGGGGAGCTGTTTTTT. Its protein is CASSRQGAQGELFF. The variable domain in full, with the rest retrieved from reference TRBV7-9 and TRBJ2-2, is DTGVSQNPRHKITKRGQNVTFRCDPISEHNRLYWYRQTLGQGPEFLTYFQNEAQLEKSRLLSDRFSAERPKGSFSTLEIQRTEQGDSAMYLCASSRQGAQGELFFGEGSRLTVL.

The V call is TRBV21-1, the J call TRBJ2-1; TRBD2 is the table's D call, not checked against the DNA. TRBV21-1 has pseudogene status. The CDR3 runs 14 residues. The CDR3 DNA reads as TGTGCCCAGGAGGAGGGCTCACACACGGGAGAGCAGTTCTTC. It encodes CAQEEGSHTGEQFF.

The gene calls are TRBV5-1 and TRBJ1-1; 8 bases are a match to TRBD1. Germline V gene sequence: CDR1 SGHRS, CDR2 YFSETQ. The CDR3 has 15 residues. V lost 1 base and J lost 2; bases outside the gene matches: 4. CDR3: CASSLRPGGNTEAFF. The CDR3 DNA follows: TGCGCCAGCAGCTTGAGGCCAGGGGGCAACACTGAAGCTTTCTTT.

The chain combines TRBV10-2 with TRBJ1-1; 8 nucleotides agree with TRBD1. This CDR3 has 14 residues. Germline trimming cut 6 bases from V and 5 bases from J; bases unmatched to any gene: 8. Germline assignment: CDR1 WSHSY and CDR2 SAAADI. The CDR3 region is CASREDREITEAFF. The CDR3 DNA is TGCGCCAGCAGGGAGGACAGGGAGATTACTGAAGCTTTCTTT.